This entry lists 4 T cell receptor beta chains sequenced from one sample in a study of cytomegalovirus exposure and HLA in healthy donors. PCR employed 60 Vbeta and 13 Jbeta primers. Generated by immunoSEQ multiplex PCR, the TCRdb table keeps only in-frame clones and is missing some. This table has tens of thousands of clones, around 80% appearing once. Source material: PBMCs. The receptors originated from a man over 45 in good health and CMV-seropositive.

The chain couples TRBV15 to TRBJ2-6; D remains ambiguous. This CDR3 has 15 residues. V was pared by 3 bases and J by 0 bases, with 6 bases between. Germline V gene data show CDR1 as LNHNV and CDR2 as YYDKDF (reference sequence). CDR3 protein: CATSRAVSGANVLTF. CDR3 coding DNA: TGTGCCACCAGCAGGGCAGTCTCTGGGGCCAACGTCCTGACTTTC.

Points on this clone: This CDR3 is also generated by other DNA sequences in the sample. This chain links TRBV4-1 with TRBJ1-1; D remains unclear. The CDR3 covers 15 residues. Per germline, CDR1 MGHRA and CDR2 YSYEKL. The V end lost 3 bases, the J end lost 8 bases, and 19 bases lay between the germline ends. CDR3 DNA sequence: TGCGCCAGCAGCCATCCTCCCAAAGGGAGGACCGAAGCTTTCTTT. It yields the protein CASSHPPKGRTEAFF.

This clone was found a few times. V gene TRBV5-1 combines with J gene TRBJ2-3; no firm D call. Germline assignment: CDR1 SGHRS and CDR2 YFSETQ. The CDR3 extends over 15 amino acids. Trimming stripped 0 bases from V and 2 bases from J, with 10 bases between. For the CDR3, the DNA is TGCGCCAGCAGCTTGGAACCGCGGTCCACAGATACGCAGTATTTT. This sequence encodes CASSLEPRSTDTQYF.

This chain links TRBV7-2 with TRBJ2-3; tentatively, D is TRBD2 (5 bases). V gave up 2 bases and J gave up 4 bases, with 10 bases separating them. The CDR3 has 14 amino acids. Germline assignment: CDR1 SGHTA and CDR2 FQGNSA. CDR3 residues: CASSLRSGADTQYF. The CDR3 DNA reads as TGTGCCAGCAGCTTACGGTCCGGGGCAGATACGCAGTATTTT. Filled out from reference TRBV7-2 and TRBJ2-3, the complete variable domain reads GAGVSQSPSNKVTEKGKDVELRCDPISGHTALYWYRQSLGQGLEFLIYFQGNSAPDKSGLPSDRFSAERTGGSVSTLTIQRTQQEDSAVYLCASSLRSGADTQYFGPGTRLTVL.